This is a list of T cell receptor beta chains from one sample in a study of PD-1 blockade in classical Hodgkin lymphoma. Repertoires were generated with immunoSEQ multiplex PCR, while TCRdb's copy carries only in-frame clones and drops some. The sample yields about 39,000 clones, roughly 78% seen once. The sample was peripheral blood mononuclear cells (PBMCs), taken before the fourth cycle of nivolumab. These receptors were obtained from a human donor with classical Hodgkin lymphoma. The CDR3 runs from the conserved cysteine through the conserved F or W. D genes are given only for firm matches. Clone size is stated in some rows and not others, as once, few, many or a class when expanded.

clone_size d_call j_call v_call cdr3_nt cdr3_aa
- TRBD2 TRBJ2-1 TRBV5-1 TGCGCCAGCAGCTTGTGGGCTAGCGGGGCCTACAATGAGCAGTTCTTC CASSLWASGAYNEQFF
- TRBD1 TRBJ2-1 TRBV5-1 TGCGCCAGCAGTGCGGGACAGGGGTCCTACAATGAGCAGTTCTTC CASSAGQGSYNEQFF
- TRBD1 TRBJ2-7 TRBV7-9 TGTGCCAGCAGCTTGGAGAGACAGGGGGTCTACGAGCAGTACTTC CASSLERQGVYEQYF
few - TRBJ1-1 TRBV7-9 TGTGCCAGCAGCCCCGGGGGTGGCACTGAAGCTTTCTTT CASSPGGGTEAFF
- - TRBJ1-2 TRBV7-9 TGTGCCAGCCTAACAAGGGGCAACTATGGCTACACCTTC CASLTRGNYGYTF
- TRBD2 TRBJ2-3 TRBV2 TGTGCCAGCAGTGAACAGCGGGGGGCGGGAGATACGCAGTATTTT CASSEQRGAGDTQYF
- - TRBJ2-5 TRBV15 TGTGCCACCAGCAGAGATCTTGAGTCGACCCAGTACTTC CATSRDLESTQYF
- TRBD2 TRBJ2-1 TRBV6-5 TGTGCCAGCAGTTACTCTAGCGGGGGGTACAATGAGCAGTTCTTC CASSYSSGGYNEQFF
- - TRBJ1-1 TRBV11-3 TGTGCCAGCAGCTTTAACAGGGTCACTGAAGCTTTCTTT CASSFNRVTEAFF
- - TRBJ2-2 TRBV7-7 TGTGCCAGCAGTCCTTACACCGGGGAGCTGTTTTTT CASSPYTGELFF
- TRBD1 TRBJ2-1 TRBV9 TGTGCCAGCAGCGAGGGACAGGGATACAATGAGCAGTTCTTC CASSEGQGYNEQFF
- TRBD2 TRBJ2-2 TRBV2 TGTGCCAGCAGTCTGGGACTAGCGGGCGCCGGGGAGCTGTTTTTT CASSLGLAGAGELFF
- - TRBJ1-3 TRBV18 TGTGCCAGCTCACCACCGTCGACCCAAAACACCATATATTTT CASSPPSTQNTIYF
- - TRBJ1-4 TRBV4-3 TGCGCCAGCAGCCAAGGCACGGCGTTTAATGAAAAACTGTTTTTT CASSQGTAFNEKLFF
- TRBD1 TRBJ1-1 TRBV29-1 TGCAGCGTTGCGGGGACAGGGAGGACTGAAGCTTTCTTT CSVAGTGRTEAFF
once - TRBJ2-1 TRBV6-5 TGTGCCAGCAGTTATCAGGCCGCCCTCTACAATGAGCAGTTCTTC CASSYQAALYNEQFF
- - TRBJ1-1 TRBV19 TGTGCCAGTAGCCCGCAAGGGGCGGCGAACACTGAAGCTTTCTTT CASSPQGAANTEAFF
few TRBD1 TRBJ1-5 TRBV19 TGTGCCAGTAGTCCACTCGGGACAGGATTGCCCCAGCATTTT CASSPLGTGLPQHF
- - TRBJ1-3 TRBV6-5 TGTGCCAGCAAGACAAGCTCTGGAAACACCATATATTTT CASKTSSGNTIYF
- TRBD1 TRBJ1-1 TRBV7-3 TGTGCCAGCAGCCAACAAGGACAGGGGTGGACTGAAGCTTTCTTT CASSQQGQGWTEAFF
once - TRBJ2-1 TRBV10-2 TGCGCCAGCAGGGAAGGGGGTATTGGGTACAATGAGCAGTTCTTC CASREGGIGYNEQFF
medium-sized - TRBJ2-7 TRBV28 TGTGCCAGCAGGATGGCAACAGGCGGCCTTGGATACTTC CASRMATGGLGYF
- - TRBJ2-7 TRBV7-9 TGTGCCAGCACCTTAGCTGGCAGCTACGAGCAGTACTTC CASTLAGSYEQYF
- - TRBJ2-2 TRBV4-2 TGTGCCAGCAGCCAATATGGAAGGGAAGGCACCGGGGAGCTGTTTTTT CASSQYGREGTGELFF
- - TRBJ2-5 TRBV7-9 TGTGCCAGCAGCTTCGGGGCCTCCCAAGAGACCCAGTACTTC CASSFGASQETQYF
- TRBD1 TRBJ2-3 TRBV28 TGTGCCAGCGGAAAGACAGGGTCAGATACGCAGTATTTT CASGKTGSDTQYF
- TRBD1 TRBJ2-1 TRBV6-1 TGTGCCACCCGACAGGGGGTCTACAATGAGCAGTTCTTC CATRQGVYNEQFF
- - TRBJ1-4 TRBV30 TGTGCCTGGAGTGTAGGGGGGGCGCAGAAACTGTTTTTT CAWSVGGAQKLFF
- TRBD1 TRBJ1-2 TRBV27 TGTGCCAGCAGTCTAACCTGGGACAGAGCTAACTATGGCTACACCTTC CASSLTWDRANYGYTF
- - TRBJ2-2 TRBV7-6 TGTGCCAGCGGCCCCTCGGGGGCCAGGGAGCTGTTTTTT CASGPSGARELFF
- TRBD2 TRBJ2-3 TRBV7-2 TGTGCCAGCCGAGGGGGTAGCGGGGGAGGAACAGATACGCAGTATTTT CASRGGSGGGTDTQYF
- - TRBJ2-1 TRBV11-2 TGTGCCAGCAGCTTACTGCGACGAAACAATGAGCAGTTCTTC CASSLLRRNNEQFF
- TRBD2 TRBJ2-3 TRBV7-2 TGTGCCAGCAGCTTAGCGCCAGGCGGGGGATATACGCAGTATTTT CASSLAPGGGYTQYF
- - TRBJ1-5 TRBV19 TGTGCCAGTAGTCCCCAGACACCGTATAGCAATCAGCCCCAGCATTTT CASSPQTPYSNQPQHF
- TRBD1 TRBJ1-2 TRBV5-6 TGTGCCAGCAGCCCCGGGACAGGAGCTAACTATGGCTACACCTTC CASSPGTGANYGYTF
- TRBD1 TRBJ1-1 TRBV6-5 TGTGCCAGCAGTTACTCGAAGACAGGGGACACTGAAGCTTTCTTT CASSYSKTGDTEAFF
- - TRBJ1-1 TRBV7-2 TGTGCCAGCAGCTTAGGCGGGGATACTGAAGCTTTCTTT CASSLGGDTEAFF
- TRBD1 TRBJ2-7 TRBV7-9 TGTGCCAGCAGCTTTGGCCAGGGGGTAGACGAGCAGTACTTC CASSFGQGVDEQYF
- - TRBJ1-3 TRBV7-2 TGTGCCAGCAGCTCTCTCGAGGCGGGGCAAGGAAACACCATATATTTT CASSSLEAGQGNTIYF
once TRBD1 TRBJ2-3 TRBV9 TGTGCCAGCAGCCGGACAGGGGAAACAGATACGCAGTATTTT CASSRTGETDTQYF
- - TRBJ1-1 TRBV7-6 TGTGCCAGCAGAGGACACCTGAACACTGAAGCTTTCTTT CASRGHLNTEAFF
- - TRBJ1-5 TRBV6-5 TGTGCCACAAGCAACGACAATCAGCCCCAGCATTTT CATSNDNQPQHF
few - TRBJ1-1 TRBV7-9 TGTGCCAGCACCCTGAGGGGATCCCGCGCTGAAGCTTTCTTT CASTLRGSRAEAFF
- TRBD1 TRBJ1-3 TRBV14 TGTGCCAGCAGCAAGACCTCCGACAGGGCGGGGAACACCATATATTTT CASSKTSDRAGNTIYF
- TRBD2 TRBJ2-3 TRBV7-3 TGTGCCAGCAGCAATAGCGGGGGAGGAGATACGCAGTATTTT CASSNSGGGDTQYF
- TRBD1 TRBJ1-6 TRBV7-9 TGTGCCAGCAGCTCGCAGGGGGGCGGTGATTCACCCCTCCACTTT CASSSQGGGDSPLHF
- - TRBJ2-7 TRBV29-1 TGCAGCGTTGGGCCACAGGACGAGCAGTACTTC CSVGPQDEQYF
- - TRBJ1-2 TRBV6-6 TGTGCCAGCAGTTACTCCCGAAGTGGAGATGGCTACACCTTC CASSYSRSGDGYTF
- - TRBJ2-1 TRBV25-1 TGTGCCAGCAGTGAATATCCACTATACAATGAGCAGTTCTTC CASSEYPLYNEQFF
- - TRBJ1-1 TRBV11-3 TGTGCCAGCAGTTTGATGAGCACTGAAGCTTTCTTT CASSLMSTEAFF
- - TRBJ1-1 TRBV5-8 TGTGCCAGCAGCCGAGCCTATGGGAGATCTCTTGAAGCTTTCTTT CASSRAYGRSLEAFF